A single sample gave rise to the 27 T cell receptor beta chains below, sequenced in a study of OX40 agonist ivuxolimab in advanced cancers. This table comes from immunoSEQ multiplex PCR, and its TCRdb copy is limited to in-frame clones, with some not included. The sample records about 48,000 clones, 65% to 85% being singletons. The material sequenced was CD4+ or CD8+ T cells sorted from blood, taken in a trial of the OX40 agonist ivuxolimab. The source of these receptors is an adult with an advanced solid tumor such as melanoma, head and neck, liver or kidney cancer.

The V and J genes are TRBV15 and TRBJ2-2; 8 bases align to TRBD1. The CDR3 runs to 14 residues. The germline V gene encodes CDR1 LNHNV and CDR2 YYDKDF (reference sequence). Trimming at V came to 5 bases and at J to 4 bases, leaving 3 bases not matched to a gene. The chain's CDR3 is CATSGTGTTGELFF. The CDR3 region has the DNA TGTGCCACCAGCGGGACAGGTACCACCGGGGAGCTGTTTTTT.

The V and J genes are TRBV7-9 and TRBJ1-4; maybe TRBD1 (5 bases). Germline V gene lookup returns CDR1 SEHNR and CDR2 FQNEAQ (reference sequence). V was shortened by 0 bases and J by 5 bases, with 7 bases between the two germline ends. The CDR3 spans 14 residues. The CDR3, as DNA: TGTGCCAGCAGCTTAGCTGGGGGAAATGAAAAACTGTTTTTT. Residues: CASSLAGGNEKLFF.

CDR3 residues: CASSPRVPGPDTQYF. CDR3 nucleotides: TGTGCCAGCTCACCAAGAGTACCCGGACCAGATACGCAGTATTTT. The chain is built from TRBV18 and TRBJ2-3; D unresolved. V shed 2 bases and J shed 4 bases, with 13 bases lying between them. Germline V CDR1 and CDR2: KGHSH, LQKENI. The CDR3 extends over 15 amino acids.

Concerning this clone: This sample also contains other DNA sequences that code for the same CDR3. This rearrangement joins TRBV5-8 to TRBJ2-1; no reliable D call. This CDR3 is 12 amino acids long. The V gene lost 0 bases and the J gene lost 12 bases, with 10 bases spanning the gap. Germline loops: CDR1 SGHTS, CDR2 YDEGEE. The CDR3 is CASSLDLEGQFF. The CDR3 coding sequence is TGTGCCAGCAGCTTGGATTTGGAAGGGCAGTTCTTC.

The rearrangement links TRBV4-1 to TRBJ1-6, with D unresolved. This CDR3 has 17 residues. Germline CDR1 reads MGHRA; CDR2 reads YSYEKL. V was clipped by 0 bases and J by 0 bases, with 9 bases between them. The CDR3, as DNA: TGCGCCAGCAGCCAAGATAGAGGAAGCTCCTATAATTCACCCCTCCACTTT. It yields the protein CASSQDRGSSYNSPLHF.

V is TRBV4-2 and J is TRBJ2-3; 8 nucleotides agree with TRBD2. This CDR3 has 17 amino acids. V dropped 0 bases and J dropped 4; count of bases not matched to a gene: 9. The germline V gene encodes CDR1 LGHNA and CDR2 YNFKEQ. The CDR3 sequence is CASSQDLQRGMADTQYF. CDR3 DNA: TGTGCCAGCAGCCAAGATCTCCAGCGGGGGATGGCAGATACGCAGTATTTT.

This clone has a handful of counts. This sequence joins TRBV7-8 and TRBJ2-3, with a weak D call TRBD1 (6 bases). This CDR3 spans 15 amino acids. Looked up from germline, CDR1 is SGHVS and CDR2 is FQNEAQ. Between the trimmed V and J ends, which lost 5 bases and 2 bases, there was a span of 14 bases. CDR3 bases: TGTGCCAGCAGCGTCGACACAGGGCACACAGATACGCAGTATTTT. As protein: CASSVDTGHTDTQYF.

Only a few counts were recorded for this clone. V and J are TRBV11-2 and TRBJ1-3; possible D gene TRBD1, 5 bases. The V end lost 6 bases, the J end lost 1 base, and 13 bases lay between the germline ends. This CDR3 comprises 15 residues. Germline V gives CDR1 SGHAT, CDR2 FQNNGV. This CDR3 reads CASRSLGGSGNTIYF. CDR3 DNA sequence: TGTGCCAGCAGATCCCTCGGGGGGTCTGGAAACACCATATATTTT.

The rearrangement links TRBV7-8 to TRBJ2-5; TRBD1 matches at 9 bases. This CDR3 comprises 15 residues. Germline V CDR1 and CDR2: SGHVS, FQNEAQ. Trimming took 5 bases from V and 5 from J; bases not matched to a gene: 9. The CDR3 spells CASSTGQGSWETQYF. The CDR3 nucleotides read TGTGCCAGCAGCACGGGACAGGGTTCCTGGGAGACCCAGTACTTC. Filled out from reference TRBV7-8 and TRBJ2-5, the complete variable domain reads GAGVSQSPRYKVAKRGQDVALRCDPISGHVSLFWYQQALGQGPEFLTYFQNEAQLDKSGLPSDRFFAERPEGSVSTLKIQRTQQEDSAVYLCASSTGQGSWETQYFGPGTRLLVL.

This clone showed up just once. The chain combines TRBV5-1 with TRBJ2-7; 10 nucleotides agree with TRBD1. The CDR3 contains 14 residues. Trimming at V came to 4 bases and at J to 12 bases, leaving 13 bases not matched to a gene. Germline V gene sequence: CDR1 SGHRS, CDR2 YFSETQ. CDR3 loop: CASSGDRGPGWWYF. The DNA for the CDR3 is TGCGCCAGCAGCGGGGACAGGGGCCCTGGTTGGTGGTACTTC.

This clone was found a few times. Here the CDR3 reads CASSLGTPGQGWVYEQYF. In DNA form, the CDR3 reads TGCGCCAGCAGCTTGGGGACGCCGGGACAGGGGTGGGTGTACGAGCAGTACTTC. V and J are TRBV5-1 and TRBJ2-7; 10 nucleotides match TRBD1. Germline CDR1 SGHRS, CDR2 YFSETQ. The CDR3 loop spans 18 amino acids. V dropped 0 bases and J dropped 4; count of bases not matched to a gene: 13.

V usage is TRBV19 and J usage is TRBJ2-1; 8 bases align to TRBD2. V was pared by 4 bases and J by 2 bases, with 7 bases of the junction left unmatched. The CDR3 consists of 16 residues. The germline CDR1 and CDR2 sequences are LNHDA and SQIVND (reference sequence). In DNA form, the CDR3 reads TGTGCCAGTAGTACCCCGGGGCGGGGGGCCTACAATGAGCAGTTCTTC. This codes for CASSTPGRGAYNEQFF.

This chain connects TRBV6-4 to TRBJ1-2; possible D gene TRBD1, 6 bases. The CDR3 runs to 15 residues. From germline, CDR1 is MRHNA and CDR2 SNTAGT. Trimming stripped 7 bases from V and 8 bases from J, with 23 bases between. The CDR3 sequence is CASTRGATGIGGYTF. The CDR3 DNA reads as TGTGCCAGCACTCGAGGGGCAACAGGGATAGGAGGCTACACCTTC.

The chain uses TRBV6-1 and TRBJ1-1; possibly TRBD1 for D (5 bases). Per germline, CDR1 MNHNS and CDR2 SASEGT. The CDR3 is made up of 13 amino acids. The germline V and J ends were trimmed by 6 bases and 8 bases, with 16 bases remaining between them. Here the CDR3 reads CASSVGGGSEAFF. Written as DNA, the CDR3 is TGTGCCAGCAGCGTCGGTGGGGGTTCAGAAGCTTTCTTT.

The CDR3, as DNA: TGTGCCAGTGACCAGGGCAGGGTGAAGAAAGGAATGAACACTGAAGCTTTCTTT. It yields the protein CASDQGRVKKGMNTEAFF. The chain joins TRBV19 to TRBJ1-1, with a possible D match to TRBD1 (5 bases). The CDR3 extends over 18 amino acids. Trimming took 8 bases from V and 0 from J, leaving 25 bases between them. Germline CDR1 LNHDA, CDR2 SQIVND (reference sequence).

The genes are TRBV15 and TRBJ1-2; D perhaps matches TRBD1 (5 bases). Trimming pared 3 bases from V and 6 bases from J, leaving 20 bases between. Germline CDR1 reads LNHNV; CDR2 reads YYDKDF (reference sequence). The CDR3 contains 16 residues. The CDR3 region is CATSRPALGGNHGYTF. CDR3 nucleotides: TGTGCCACCAGCAGGCCAGCCCTTGGGGGAAATCATGGCTACACCTTC.

This chain links TRBV2 with TRBJ2-7; no reliable D call. The V gene's germline CDR1 is SNHLY and CDR2 FYNNEI. The CDR3 runs 11 residues. V dropped 8 bases and J dropped 4 bases, with 9 bases sitting between them. The CDR3 nucleotides read TGTGCCAGCCGACTGGATTACGAGCAGTACTTC. This codes for CASRLDYEQYF. Variable domain in full (rest from reference TRBV2 and TRBJ2-7): EPEVTQTPSHQVTQMGQEVILRCVPISNHLYFYWYRQILGQKVEFLVSFYNNEISEKSEIFDDQFSVERPDGSNFTLKIRSTKLEDSAMYFCASRLDYEQYFGPGTRLTVT.

The chain combines TRBV19 with TRBJ2-5; 8 nucleotides align to TRBD1. V shed 6 bases and J 4 bases; nucleotides not matched to a gene: 7. Germline V gene data show CDR1 as LNHDA and CDR2 as SQIVND (reference sequence). The CDR3 contains 14 residues. CDR3 protein: CASSPGGAGETQYF. The CDR3 DNA is TGTGCCAGTAGCCCAGGGGGCGCAGGAGAGACCCAGTACTTC.

The CDR3 loop is CASSYRAYGYTF. The CDR3 DNA reads as TGTGCCAGCAGCTACCGGGCCTATGGCTACACCTTC. The chain joins TRBV7-9 to TRBJ1-2; D is ambiguous. V was pared by 4 bases and J by 4 bases, with 7 bases between. Germline V gives CDR1 SEHNR, CDR2 FQNEAQ (reference sequence). The CDR3 length is 12 residues. The variable domain in full, completed from reference TRBV7-9 and TRBJ1-2, reads DTGVSQNPRHKITKRGQNVTFRCDPISEHNRLYWYRQTLGQGPEFLTYFQNEAQLEKSRLLSDRFSAERPKGSFSTLEIQRTEQGDSAMYLCASSYRAYGYTFGSGTRLTVV.

The chain links TRBV5-6 to TRBJ1-2; TRBD1 agrees at 7 bases. Germline CDR1 is SGHDT and CDR2 is YYEEEE. CDR3 size: 13 residues. After removal of 5 bases from V and 3 bases from J, the junction contained 4 bases not matched to a gene. The CDR3 nucleotides are TGTGCCAGCAGTCCCGACAGGGACTATGGCTACACCTTC. Amino acids: CASSPDRDYGYTF.

The rearrangement links TRBV4-2 to TRBJ2-5, with a weak D call TRBD2 (5 bases). This CDR3 is built from 15 residues. Germline CDR1 reads LGHNA; CDR2 reads YNFKEQ. Trimming took 0 bases from V and 6 from J, leaving 14 bases between them. CDR3 sequence reads: CASSQEGERAQTQYF. The CDR3 DNA sequence: TGTGCCAGCAGCCAAGAGGGTGAGAGGGCTCAGACCCAGTACTTC.

J is TRBJ1-1 and V is TRBV2; D may be TRBD1 (5 bases). V lost 6 bases, J lost 0 bases, and 8 bases lay in between. Per germline, CDR1 SNHLY and CDR2 FYNNEI. The length of the CDR3 is 13 residues. CDR3 DNA: TGTGCCAGCAGGGGGACGGTGAACACTGAAGCTTTCTTT. Encoded protein: CASRGTVNTEAFF.

V is TRBV11-3 and J is TRBJ2-2, with TRBD2 matching over 7 bases. The ends lost 4 bases at V and 3 bases at J; junction bases unmatched: 8. Germline values: CDR1 SGHNT, CDR2 YENEEA. The CDR3 is made up of 16 amino acids. In nucleotides, the CDR3 is TGTGCCAGCAGCTCCACTGCGGCGGGGGACACCGGGGAGCTGTTTTTT. Encoded protein: CASSSTAAGDTGELFF.

This clone was found a few times. The chain is built from TRBV5-1 and TRBJ2-1; 9 bases line up with TRBD1. Germline V CDR1 and CDR2: SGHRS, YFSETQ. V lost 4 bases to trimming and J lost 1 base; unmatched junction nucleotides: 6. The CDR3 is 16 amino acids. The CDR3 loop reads CASSLKTGGSYNEQFF. The CDR3 bases are TGCGCCAGCAGCCTCAAGACAGGGGGTTCCTACAATGAGCAGTTCTTC.

The chain recombines TRBV19 with TRBJ2-1; 13 bases are shared with TRBD2. Losses at the gene ends were 3 bases for V and 4 bases for J; bases not matched to a gene: 3. The V gene's germline CDR1 is LNHDA and CDR2 SQIVND (reference sequence). This CDR3 spans 16 amino acids. The CDR3: CASSMTSGGMYNEQFF. Here the CDR3 DNA reads TGTGCCAGTAGTATGACTAGCGGGGGGATGTACAATGAGCAGTTCTTC. Drawing the rest from reference TRBV19 and TRBJ2-1, the complete variable domain is DGGITQSPKYLFRKEGQNVTLSCEQNLNHDAMYWYRQDPGQGLRLIYYSQIVNDFQKGDIAEGYSVSREKKESFPLTVTSAQKNPTAFYLCASSMTSGGMYNEQFFGPGTRLTVL.

The chain couples TRBV5-4 to TRBJ1-6; no firm D call. This CDR3 is 15 amino acids long. The germline V gene encodes CDR1 SGHNT and CDR2 YYREEE (reference sequence). V shed 2 bases and J shed 9 bases, with 15 bases lying between them. In DNA form, the CDR3 reads TGTGCCAGCAGCTTTAGGACTGACGAGGTTTCACCCCTCCACTTT. This encodes CASSFRTDEVSPLHF.

The V and J genes are TRBV4-1 and TRBJ2-3; D might be TRBD2 (7 bases). The germline V gene encodes CDR1 MGHRA and CDR2 YSYEKL. Trimming shortened V by 4 bases and J by 4 bases, and 15 bases separated the two germline ends. This CDR3 has 15 amino acids. CDR3 sequence (DNA): TGCGCCAGCAGCCCCAGGGCGGGGGCCCCAGATACGCAGTATTTT. This codes for CASSPRAGAPDTQYF.